The clone carrying this TCR beta chain has a single count. No antigen is known for it. The data are from a study of cytomegalovirus exposure and HLA in healthy donors. The study's findings and limits: In a later analysis, across HLA loci, associated TCR counts were highest for DRB1, lowest for HLA-C. Earlier analysis yielded a pattern in which most TCR beta V segments were productive about 90% or about 30% of the time. The CMV antigen specificity of a few CMV-associated chains was confirmed through in vitro analysis. Among TCR beta chains, those listed as cytomegalovirus-associated numbered about 150.

The V and J ends lost 4 bases and 0 bases, in that order; junction bases with no gene match: 3. The CDR3 spans 14 residues. Germline V lookup: CDR1 SNHLY, CDR2 FYNNEI. PCR primers comprised 60 Vbeta and 13 Jbeta primers. TCRdb's table, derived via immunoSEQ multiplex PCR, lists solely in-frame clones and lacks some. The sample lists roughly 92,000 clones; 80% were seen once. The V call is TRBV2, the J call TRBJ2-7; 7 bases map to TRBD1. This TCR came from a woman aged 45-65 years in good health and CMV-seropositive. The sequencing sample was made of PBMCs. This CDR3 is CASSGRDSSYEQYF. The CDR3 nucleotides are TGTGCCAGCAGTGGCCGGGACAGCTCCTACGAGCAGTACTTC.